This is a list of T cell receptor beta chains from one sample in a study of blood T cell repertoires in COVID-19. The method was immunoSEQ multiplex PCR; TCRdb's version includes in-frame clones alone and lacks a portion of them. The table shows 400,000 or so clones, with about 89% occurring only once. The sample taken for sequencing was PBMCs or T cells enriched from blood (not recorded which). These receptors came from a man aged 40-49 years in a cohort exposed to, infected with or recovered from COVID-19 (not recorded which). CDR3s include the opening cysteine and the closing phenylalanine or tryptophan. Each record gives: V gene, D gene, CDR3 length, J gene, clone size, CDR3 protein, CDR3 DNA. D genes are given only for firm matches. Rows give clone size only sometimes, using once, few, many, or a class for an expanded clone.

v_call: TRBV5-1
d_call: .
cdr3_length: 14
j_call: TRBJ2-7
clone_size: .
cdr3_aa: CASSGGGISYEQYF
cdr3_nt: TGCGCCAGCAGCGGAGGGGGCATCTCCTACGAGCAGTACTTC

v_call: TRBV11-2
d_call: TRBD1
cdr3_length: 12
j_call: TRBJ1-1
clone_size: few
cdr3_aa: CASSFDRGEAFF
cdr3_nt: TGTGCCAGCAGCTTTGACAGGGGAGAAGCTTTCTTT

v_call: TRBV28
d_call: .
cdr3_length: 14
j_call: TRBJ2-7
clone_size: .
cdr3_aa: CASSTSGQIYEQYF
cdr3_nt: TGTGCCAGCAGTACGTCAGGGCAAATCTACGAGCAGTACTTC

v_call: TRBV18
d_call: .
cdr3_length: 14
j_call: TRBJ2-5
clone_size: .
cdr3_aa: CASSPGTRLGTQYF
cdr3_nt: TGTGCCAGCTCACCCGGGACACGCCTGGGGACCCAGTACTTC

v_call: TRBV28
d_call: .
cdr3_length: 14
j_call: TRBJ1-1
clone_size: .
cdr3_aa: CASSGYGVNTEAFF
cdr3_nt: TGTGCCAGCAGTGGGTACGGGGTGAACACTGAAGCTTTCTTT

v_call: TRBV24-1
d_call: TRBD1
cdr3_length: 12
j_call: TRBJ2-5
clone_size: once
cdr3_aa: CATSARGETQYF
cdr3_nt: TGTGCCACCAGTGCCAGGGGGGAGACCCAGTACTTC

v_call: TRBV29-1
d_call: TRBD1
cdr3_length: 13
j_call: TRBJ2-7
clone_size: .
cdr3_aa: CSVELRGPNEQYF
cdr3_nt: TGCAGCGTTGAACTCAGGGGGCCGAACGAGCAGTACTTC

v_call: TRBV12-3/TRBV12-4
d_call: .
cdr3_length: 11
j_call: TRBJ2-7
clone_size: .
cdr3_aa: CASSLRGEQYF
cdr3_nt: TGTGCCAGCAGCCTTAGGGGGGAGCAGTACTTC

v_call: TRBV18
d_call: .
cdr3_length: 16
j_call: TRBJ2-2
clone_size: .
cdr3_aa: CASSPPQGGAAGELFF
cdr3_nt: TGTGCCAGCTCACCTCCTCAGGGAGGCGCCGCCGGGGAGCTGTTTTTT

v_call: TRBV30
d_call: .
cdr3_length: 12
j_call: TRBJ1-3
clone_size: .
cdr3_aa: CAWSWQGNTIYF
cdr3_nt: TGTGCCTGGAGTTGGCAGGGGAACACCATATATTTT

v_call: TRBV2
d_call: .
cdr3_length: 14
j_call: TRBJ1-5
clone_size: .
cdr3_aa: CASSDRISNQPQHF
cdr3_nt: TGTGCCAGCAGTGACAGGATTAGCAATCAGCCCCAGCATTTT

v_call: TRBV6-4
d_call: .
cdr3_length: 14
j_call: TRBJ2-3
clone_size: once
cdr3_aa: CASSRLGSADTQYF
cdr3_nt: TGTGCCAGCAGCCGGCTGGGCTCGGCAGATACGCAGTATTTT

v_call: TRBV10-1
d_call: .
cdr3_length: 13
j_call: TRBJ2-5
clone_size: .
cdr3_aa: CASSSSGQETQYF
cdr3_nt: TGCGCCAGCAGTTCCAGCGGCCAAGAGACCCAGTACTTC

v_call: TRBV11-2
d_call: .
cdr3_length: 15
j_call: TRBJ1-1
clone_size: few
cdr3_aa: CASSLGGRGVAEAFF
cdr3_nt: TGTGCCAGCAGCTTAGGCGGGCGGGGGGTCGCTGAAGCTTTCTTT

v_call: TRBV19
d_call: .
cdr3_length: 15
j_call: TRBJ2-3
clone_size: .
cdr3_aa: CASSIAGRGTDTQYF
cdr3_nt: TGTGCCAGTAGTATAGCAGGCAGGGGCACAGATACGCAGTATTTT

v_call: TRBV4-1
d_call: .
cdr3_length: 15
j_call: TRBJ2-5
clone_size: .
cdr3_aa: CASSQVSLDKETQYF
cdr3_nt: TGCGCCAGCAGCCAAGTTTCACTAGACAAAGAGACCCAGTACTTC

v_call: TRBV5-1
d_call: TRBD1
cdr3_length: 14
j_call: TRBJ1-1
clone_size: .
cdr3_aa: CASSLPQGGTEAFF
cdr3_nt: TGCGCCAGCAGCTTGCCCCAGGGGGGCACTGAAGCTTTCTTT

v_call: TRBV5-1
d_call: TRBD1
cdr3_length: 14
j_call: TRBJ1-4
clone_size: .
cdr3_aa: CASSLGQGNEKLFF
cdr3_nt: TGCGCCAGCAGCTTGGGACAGGGAAATGAAAAACTGTTTTTT

v_call: TRBV14
d_call: .
cdr3_length: 14
j_call: TRBJ1-1
clone_size: .
cdr3_aa: CASSQGGGYTEAFF
cdr3_nt: TGTGCCAGCAGCCAAGGAGGGGGATACACTGAAGCTTTCTTT

v_call: TRBV19
d_call: TRBD2
cdr3_length: 17
j_call: TRBJ2-2
clone_size: few
cdr3_aa: CASSGGLAFANTGELFF
cdr3_nt: TGTGCCAGTAGTGGGGGACTAGCGTTCGCGAACACCGGGGAGCTGTTTTTT

v_call: TRBV7-2
d_call: .
cdr3_length: 15
j_call: TRBJ2-1
clone_size: .
cdr3_aa: CASSLERTSYNEQFF
cdr3_nt: TGTGCCAGCAGCTTAGAGCGAACCTCCTACAATGAGCAGTTCTTC

v_call: TRBV6-5
d_call: .
cdr3_length: 12
j_call: TRBJ1-1
clone_size: .
cdr3_aa: CASSSIGIMTFF
cdr3_nt: TGTGCCAGCAGTTCGATCGGGATTATGACTTTCTTT

v_call: TRBV5-4
d_call: .
cdr3_length: 12
j_call: TRBJ2-3
clone_size: few
cdr3_aa: CASSRQTDTQYF
cdr3_nt: TGTGCCAGCAGCCGCCAGACAGATACGCAGTATTTT

v_call: TRBV3-1/TRBV3-2
d_call: .
cdr3_length: 12
j_call: TRBJ1-2
clone_size: .
cdr3_aa: CASSQGAYGYTF
cdr3_nt: TGTGCCAGCAGCCAAGGGGCCTATGGCTACACCTTC

v_call: TRBV9
d_call: TRBD2
cdr3_length: 12
j_call: TRBJ2-3
clone_size: .
cdr3_aa: CASGRDTDTQYF
cdr3_nt: TGTGCCAGCGGGAGGGACACAGATACGCAGTATTTT

v_call: TRBV6-5
d_call: TRBD1
cdr3_length: 15
j_call: TRBJ2-1
clone_size: .
cdr3_aa: CASRSGTGNNNEQFF
cdr3_nt: TGTGCCAGCAGGTCCGGGACAGGGAACAACAATGAGCAGTTCTTC

v_call: TRBV20-1
d_call: TRBD2
cdr3_length: 14
j_call: TRBJ2-3
clone_size: .
cdr3_aa: CSASLTSNWVEQYF
cdr3_nt: TGCAGTGCTAGTTTGACTAGCAATTGGGTAGAGCAGTATTTT

v_call: TRBV6-5
d_call: .
cdr3_length: 12
j_call: TRBJ2-2
clone_size: .
cdr3_aa: CASSLSAGELFF
cdr3_nt: TGTGCCAGCAGTTTGAGCGCCGGGGAGCTGTTTTTT

v_call: TRBV28
d_call: .
cdr3_length: 16
j_call: TRBJ2-5
clone_size: once
cdr3_aa: CASSRPGTGIRETQYF
cdr3_nt: TGTGCCAGCAGTCGTCCCGGGACTGGGATACGGGAGACCCAGTACTTC

v_call: TRBV11-1
d_call: TRBD1
cdr3_length: 15
j_call: TRBJ2-7
clone_size: .
cdr3_aa: CASSSGQVRDYEQYF
cdr3_nt: TGTGCCAGCAGCTCTGGACAGGTCCGGGACTACGAGCAGTACTTC

v_call: TRBV7-9
d_call: .
cdr3_length: 15
j_call: TRBJ2-6
clone_size: .
cdr3_aa: CASSHTGSGANVLTF
cdr3_nt: TGTGCCAGCAGCCACACAGGGTCTGGGGCCAACGTCCTGACTTTC

v_call: TRBV11-2
d_call: .
cdr3_length: 16
j_call: TRBJ1-1
clone_size: .
cdr3_aa: CASSRRLGGPNTEAFF
cdr3_nt: TGTGCCAGCAGCCGTAGGTTAGGGGGACCGAACACTGAAGCTTTCTTT

v_call: TRBV18
d_call: TRBD1
cdr3_length: 17
j_call: TRBJ1-1
clone_size: .
cdr3_aa: CASSPYNRVHRGHEAFF
cdr3_nt: TGTGCCAGCTCACCATATAATCGAGTGCACAGGGGTCATGAAGCTTTCTTT

v_call: TRBV18
d_call: .
cdr3_length: 13
j_call: TRBJ2-7
clone_size: once
cdr3_aa: CASSTRLENEQYF
cdr3_nt: TGTGCCAGCTCAACCCGACTAGAAAACGAGCAGTACTTC

v_call: TRBV19
d_call: .
cdr3_length: 15
j_call: TRBJ1-2
clone_size: .
cdr3_aa: CARSNHRWINYGYTF
cdr3_nt: TGTGCCAGATCTAACCACAGGTGGATAAACTATGGCTACACCTTC

v_call: TRBV3-1/TRBV3-2
d_call: .
cdr3_length: 14
j_call: TRBJ2-1
clone_size: .
cdr3_aa: CASSQSSAPNEQFF
cdr3_nt: TGTGCCAGCAGCCAGTCTAGCGCCCCTAATGAGCAGTTCTTC

v_call: TRBV11-3
d_call: TRBD1
cdr3_length: 11
j_call: TRBJ2-7
clone_size: .
cdr3_aa: CASSTGGSQYF
cdr3_nt: TGTGCCAGCAGCACAGGGGGTTCTCAGTACTTC

v_call: TRBV19
d_call: .
cdr3_length: 14
j_call: TRBJ2-7
clone_size: .
cdr3_aa: CASSLQTGDYEQYF
cdr3_nt: TGTGCCAGTAGTCTTCAGACGGGGGACTACGAGCAGTACTTC

v_call: TRBV5-1
d_call: .
cdr3_length: 14
j_call: TRBJ1-6
clone_size: .
cdr3_aa: CASSDIMNNSPLHF
cdr3_nt: TGCGCCAGCAGTGACATAATGAATAATTCACCCCTCCACTTT

v_call: TRBV27
d_call: .
cdr3_length: 16
j_call: TRBJ2-3
clone_size: .
cdr3_aa: CASTPFTRGSTDTQYF
cdr3_nt: TGTGCCAGCACCCCTTTTACCAGGGGAAGCACAGATACGCAGTATTTT

v_call: TRBV2
d_call: .
cdr3_length: 16
j_call: TRBJ2-4
clone_size: .
cdr3_aa: CASSPRTPIAKNIQYF
cdr3_nt: TGTGCCAGCAGTCCCCGAACCCCTATAGCCAAAAACATTCAGTACTTC

v_call: TRBV6-5
d_call: TRBD2
cdr3_length: 15
j_call: TRBJ2-3
clone_size: few
cdr3_aa: CASSGLAGGADTQYF
cdr3_nt: TGTGCCAGCAGCGGACTAGCGGGAGGTGCAGATACGCAGTATTTT

v_call: TRBV25-1
d_call: .
cdr3_length: 16
j_call: TRBJ2-2
clone_size: .
cdr3_aa: CASSESGGINTGELFF
cdr3_nt: TGTGCCAGCAGTGAATCCGGCGGAATAAACACCGGGGAGCTGTTTTTT

v_call: TRBV5-4
d_call: TRBD1
cdr3_length: 15
j_call: TRBJ2-5
clone_size: .
cdr3_aa: CASSFPGGAGETQYF
cdr3_nt: TGTGCCAGCAGCTTTCCAGGGGGCGCGGGGGAGACCCAGTACTTC